These 14 T cell receptor beta chains share one sample of origin, sequenced in a study of shared clonotypes between healthy human individuals. Using immunoSEQ multiplex PCR, the repertoire was profiled, and TCRdb retains in-frame clones only, with some absent. Found here are roughly 1,600,000 clones, 98% of them singletons; the top ten hold approximately 0.38%. The sequenced material came from naive CD4+ T cells sorted from blood. The subset here: CD45RA+ positively selected. Every receptor here comes from a young man in good health.

This clone was seen only once. This rearrangement joins TRBV5-1 to TRBJ2-2; possibly TRBD2 for D (6 bases). From germline, CDR1 is SGHRS and CDR2 YFSETQ. There are 16 residues in the CDR3. Trimming took 3 bases from V and 3 from J, leaving 15 bases between them. The CDR3 DNA reads as TGCGCCAGCAGCTCCGGGACTTCTCCTTACACCGGGGAGCTGTTTTTT. Residues: CASSSGTSPYTGELFF.

This chain uses TRBV9 with TRBJ1-3; D ambiguous. Germline CDR1 is SGDLS and CDR2 is YYNGEE. Trimming removed 1 base at V and 1 base at J, with 15 bases between. The CDR3 covers 17 residues. The CDR3 is CASSVTLAGGSGNTIYF. The CDR3 DNA follows: TGTGCCAGCAGCGTAACTTTAGCAGGAGGTTCTGGAAACACCATATATTTT.

V is TRBV9 and J is TRBJ2-7; the D gene could be TRBD1 or TRBD2 (5 bases each). Deletions cut 2 bases from V and 5 bases from J, with 20 bases between. The CDR3 runs to 16 residues. From germline, CDR1 is SGDLS and CDR2 YYNGEE. In DNA, the CDR3 is TGTGCCAGCAGCGTCAATTCTAGGGGACCGGGGCACGAGCAGTACTTC. Protein product: CASSVNSRGPGHEQYF.

The chain combines TRBV11-2 with TRBJ2-3; D is perhaps TRBD2 (6 bases). In germline, CDR1 is SGHAT, CDR2 FQNNGV. This CDR3 spans 17 amino acids. V was pared by 2 bases and J by 0 bases, with 15 bases between. The CDR3: CASSLSPLAVSTDTQYF. DNA for the CDR3: TGTGCCAGCAGCTTAAGCCCACTAGCTGTTAGCACAGATACGCAGTATTTT.

The J gene is TRBJ2-2, the V gene TRBV6-1; D not resolved. Trimming stripped 6 bases from V and 4 bases from J, with 15 bases between. Germline V gene data show CDR1 as MNHNS and CDR2 as SASEGT. This CDR3 comprises 15 residues. Here the CDR3 reads CASSPAVTATGELFF. The DNA of the CDR3 is TGTGCCAGCAGCCCGGCGGTAACAGCCACCGGGGAGCTGTTTTTT.

This chain connects TRBV25-1 to TRBJ1-2; 10 nucleotides agree with TRBD1. Germline CDR1 reads MGHDK; CDR2 reads SYGVNS. CDR3 length equals 14 residues. With 6 bases clipped from V and 7 bases from J, the junction kept 8 bases outside the gene matches. The CDR3 loop is CASRSTGGLGGYTF. The CDR3 DNA follows: TGTGCCAGCAGATCGACAGGGGGCCTAGGTGGCTACACCTTC.

This chain joins TRBV5-1 and TRBJ2-3; TRBD2 agrees at 8 bases. Per germline, CDR1 SGHRS and CDR2 YFSETQ. The CDR3 totals 16 residues. The trim removed 0 bases at V and 2 bases at J, leaving 5 bases unmatched. The chain's CDR3 is CASSLGGLDITDTQYF. CDR3 bases: TGCGCCAGCAGCTTGGGGGGACTAGATATCACAGATACGCAGTATTTT. The complete variable domain, with remaining parts taken from reference TRBV5-1 and TRBJ2-3, reads KAGVTQTPRYLIKTRGQQVTLSCSPISGHRSVSWYQQTPGQGLQFLFEYFSETQRNKGNFPGRFSGRQFSNSRSEMNVSTLELGDSALYLCASSLGGLDITDTQYFGPGTRLTVL.

The CDR3 is CASSASGMTGGETQYF. The CDR3 DNA is TGTGCCAGCAGCGCCTCTGGGATGACAGGGGGGGAGACGCAGTATTTT. The gene calls are TRBV9 and TRBJ2-3, with 9 bases that match TRBD1. Germline CDR1 and CDR2: SGDLS and YYNGEE. The CDR3 extends over 16 amino acids. The V segment lost 3 bases and the J segment 9 bases; nucleotides outside the gene matches: 14.

The chain couples TRBV5-1 to TRBJ2-7, with D possibly TRBD2 on 6 matching bases. Germline values: CDR1 SGHRS, CDR2 YFSETQ. The CDR3 covers 15 residues. Trimming cost V 4 bases and J 0 bases, with 14 bases left between them. CDR3 coding DNA: TGCGCCAGCAGCCCTGGGACTCCGAGCTCCTACGAGCAGTACTTC. Residues: CASSPGTPSSYEQYF.

Points on this clone: The sample contains more than one DNA sequence encoding this CDR3. The J gene is TRBJ2-7, the V gene TRBV19; D is possibly TRBD1 or TRBD2 (5 bases each). The germline V and J ends were trimmed by 2 bases and 6 bases, with 8 bases remaining between them. Germline CDR1 and CDR2: LNHDA and SQIVND (reference sequence). The CDR3 extends over 12 amino acids. This CDR3 reads CASSISRGEQYF. In DNA, the CDR3 is TGTGCCAGTAGTATATCGAGGGGCGAGCAGTACTTC. The variable domain in full, with the rest retrieved from reference TRBV19 and TRBJ2-7, is DGGITQSPKYLFRKEGQNVTLSCEQNLNHDAMYWYRQDPGQGLRLIYYSQIVNDFQKGDIAEGYSVSREKKESFPLTVTSAQKNPTAFYLCASSISRGEQYFGPGTRLTVT.

To note about this clone: The same CDR3 can be traced to other DNA sequences in this sample. The J gene is TRBJ1-5, the V gene TRBV7-8, with D possibly being TRBD1 (5 bases). This CDR3 has 14 residues. Germline CDR1 and CDR2: SGHVS and FQNEAQ. Deletions cut 0 bases from V and 7 bases from J, with 10 bases between. CDR3 protein: CASSLAHRDQPQHF. The CDR3 nucleotides are TGTGCCAGCAGCTTAGCACATCGGGACCAGCCCCAGCATTTT.

V is TRBV6-5 and J is TRBJ2-7; D might be TRBD2 (5 bases). The V end was cut by 0 bases, the J end by 0 bases, with 12 bases between. CDR3 length: 16 amino acids. Germline CDR1 and CDR2: MNHEY and SVGAGI. The CDR3 DNA reads TGTGCCAGCAGTTACTCGGCCGCTAGCTTCTCCTACGAGCAGTACTTC. Translation: CASSYSAASFSYEQYF.

This clone is a singleton in its sample. The V call is TRBV5-1, the J call TRBJ2-7; D not certain. In germline, CDR1 is SGHRS, CDR2 YFSETQ. The CDR3 has 14 amino acids. Trimming removed 4 bases from V and 2 bases from J, with 13 bases in between. The CDR3 DNA sequence: TGCGCCAGCAGCCCGGCCCAATACCCCTACGAGCAGTACTTC. Protein: CASSPAQYPYEQYF.

V is TRBV27 and J is TRBJ2-7; tentatively, D is TRBD1 (5 bases). The germline gives CDR1 MNHEY, CDR2 SMNVEV (reference sequence). CDR3 length: 15 residues. The V end lost 2 bases, the J end lost 3 bases, and 14 bases lay between the germline ends. CDR3 DNA: TGTGCCAGCAGTTTAGCCCCGCGGCAGGGCTACGAGCAGTACTTC. It is translated as CASSLAPRQGYEQYF.